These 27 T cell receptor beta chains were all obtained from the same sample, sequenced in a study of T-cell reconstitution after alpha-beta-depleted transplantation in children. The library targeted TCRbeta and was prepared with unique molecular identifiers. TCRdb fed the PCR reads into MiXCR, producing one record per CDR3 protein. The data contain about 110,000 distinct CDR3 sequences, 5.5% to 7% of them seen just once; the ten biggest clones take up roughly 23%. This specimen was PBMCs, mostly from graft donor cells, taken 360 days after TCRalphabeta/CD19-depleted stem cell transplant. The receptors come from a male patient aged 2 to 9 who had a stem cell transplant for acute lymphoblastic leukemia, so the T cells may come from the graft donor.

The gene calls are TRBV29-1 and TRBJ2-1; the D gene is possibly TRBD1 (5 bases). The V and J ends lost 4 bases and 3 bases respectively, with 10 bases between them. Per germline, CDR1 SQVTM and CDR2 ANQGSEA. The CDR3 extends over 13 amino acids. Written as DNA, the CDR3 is TGCAGCGTTGGGACAAATTTCTACAATGAGCAGTTCTTC. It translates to CSVGTNFYNEQFF.

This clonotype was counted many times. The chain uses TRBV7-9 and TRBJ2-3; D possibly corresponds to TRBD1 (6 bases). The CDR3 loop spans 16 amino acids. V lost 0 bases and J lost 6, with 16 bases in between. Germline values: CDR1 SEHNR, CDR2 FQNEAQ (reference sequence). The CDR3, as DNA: TGTGCCAGCAGCTTAGCCTCGGGGACACTTCGGGATACGCAGTATTTT. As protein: CASSLASGTLRDTQYF.

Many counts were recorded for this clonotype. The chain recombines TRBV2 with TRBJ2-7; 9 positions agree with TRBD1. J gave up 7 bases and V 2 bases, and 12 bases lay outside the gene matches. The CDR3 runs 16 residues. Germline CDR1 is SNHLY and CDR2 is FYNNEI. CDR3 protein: CASSETGGDRGYEQYF. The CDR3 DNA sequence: TGTGCCAGCAGTGAAACCGGAGGAGACAGGGGGTATGAGCAGTACTTC.

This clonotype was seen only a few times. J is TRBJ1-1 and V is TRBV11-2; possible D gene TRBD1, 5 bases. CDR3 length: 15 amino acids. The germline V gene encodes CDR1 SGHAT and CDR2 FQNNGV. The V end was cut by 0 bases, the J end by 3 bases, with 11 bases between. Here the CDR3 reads CASSLDRAGYTEAFF. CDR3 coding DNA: TGTGCCAGCAGCTTAGATCGCGCAGGGTACACTGAAGCTTTCTTT.

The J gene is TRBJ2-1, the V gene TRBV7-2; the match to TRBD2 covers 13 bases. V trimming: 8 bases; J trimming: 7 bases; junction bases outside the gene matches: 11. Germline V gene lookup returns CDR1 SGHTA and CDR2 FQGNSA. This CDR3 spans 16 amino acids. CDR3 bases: TGTGCCAGCCGTCGGACTAGCGGGGGCCTTGGGAATGAGCAGTTCTTC. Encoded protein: CASRRTSGGLGNEQFF.

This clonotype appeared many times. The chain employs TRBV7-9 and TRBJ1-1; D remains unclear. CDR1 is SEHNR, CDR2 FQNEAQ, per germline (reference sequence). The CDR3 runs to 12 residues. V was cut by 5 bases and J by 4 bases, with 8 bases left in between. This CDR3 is CASSPLSTEAFF. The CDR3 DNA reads TGTGCCAGCAGCCCCCTTAGCACTGAAGCTTTCTTT.

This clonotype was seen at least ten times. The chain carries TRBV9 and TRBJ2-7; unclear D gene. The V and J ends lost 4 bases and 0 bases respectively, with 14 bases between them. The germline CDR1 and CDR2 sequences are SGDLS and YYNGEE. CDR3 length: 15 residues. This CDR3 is CASSSSKVSSYEQYF. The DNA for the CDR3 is TGTGCCAGCAGCTCCAGTAAGGTGAGCTCCTACGAGCAGTACTTC.

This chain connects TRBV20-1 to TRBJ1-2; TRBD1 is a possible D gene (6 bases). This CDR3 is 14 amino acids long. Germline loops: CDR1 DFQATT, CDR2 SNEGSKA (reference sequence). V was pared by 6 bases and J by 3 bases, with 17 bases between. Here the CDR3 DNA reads TGCAGTGCACCAGCCCACAGGGTGGACTATGGCTACACCTTC. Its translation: CSAPAHRVDYGYTF.

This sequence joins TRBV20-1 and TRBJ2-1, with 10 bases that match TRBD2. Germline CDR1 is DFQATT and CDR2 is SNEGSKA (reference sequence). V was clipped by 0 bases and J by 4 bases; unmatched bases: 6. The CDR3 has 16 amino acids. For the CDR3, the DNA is TGCAGTGCTAGAGATGCGTCTAGCGGGAGATACAATGAGCAGTTCTTC. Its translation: CSARDASSGRYNEQFF.

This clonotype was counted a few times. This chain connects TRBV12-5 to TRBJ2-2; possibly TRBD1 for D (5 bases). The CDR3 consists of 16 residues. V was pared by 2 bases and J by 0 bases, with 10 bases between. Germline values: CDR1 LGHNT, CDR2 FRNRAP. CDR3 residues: CASGLFQGPNTGELFF. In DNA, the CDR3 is TGTGCTAGTGGTTTGTTTCAGGGCCCGAACACCGGGGAGCTGTTTTTT.

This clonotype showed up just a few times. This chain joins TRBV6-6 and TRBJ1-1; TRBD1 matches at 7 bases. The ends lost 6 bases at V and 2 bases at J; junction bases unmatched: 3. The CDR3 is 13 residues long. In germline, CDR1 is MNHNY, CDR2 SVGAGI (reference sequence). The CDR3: CASRGDRNTEAFF. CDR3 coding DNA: TGTGCCAGCAGGGGGGACAGAAACACTGAAGCTTTCTTT.

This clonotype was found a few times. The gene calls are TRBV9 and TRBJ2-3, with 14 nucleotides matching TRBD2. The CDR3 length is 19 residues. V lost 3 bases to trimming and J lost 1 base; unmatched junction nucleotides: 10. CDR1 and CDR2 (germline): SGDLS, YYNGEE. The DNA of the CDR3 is TGTGCCAGCAGCGCTTCCGGGACTAGCGGGAGCTGGGGCACAGATACGCAGTATTTT. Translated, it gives CASSASGTSGSWGTDTQYF.

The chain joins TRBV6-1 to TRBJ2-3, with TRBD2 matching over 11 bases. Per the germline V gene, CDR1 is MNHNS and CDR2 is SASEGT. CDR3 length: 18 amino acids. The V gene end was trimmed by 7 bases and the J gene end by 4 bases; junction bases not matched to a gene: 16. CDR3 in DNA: TGTGCCAGCACCCACTTGAGATTGACTAGCGGGGAATCAGATACGCAGTATTTT. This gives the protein CASTHLRLTSGESDTQYF.

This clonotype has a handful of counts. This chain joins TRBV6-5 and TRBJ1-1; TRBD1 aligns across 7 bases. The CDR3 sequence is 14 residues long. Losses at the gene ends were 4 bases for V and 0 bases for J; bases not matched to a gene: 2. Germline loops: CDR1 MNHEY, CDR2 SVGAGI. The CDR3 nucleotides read TGTGCCAGCAGTTCCGGGACAGTGAACACTGAAGCTTTCTTT. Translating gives CASSSGTVNTEAFF.

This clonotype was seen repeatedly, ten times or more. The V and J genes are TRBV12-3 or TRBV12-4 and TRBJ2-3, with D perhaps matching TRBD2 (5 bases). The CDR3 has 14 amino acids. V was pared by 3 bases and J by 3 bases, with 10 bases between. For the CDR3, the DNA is TGTGCCAGCAGTTTCGCCGGGGAGACAGATACGCAGTATTTT. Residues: CASSFAGETDTQYF.

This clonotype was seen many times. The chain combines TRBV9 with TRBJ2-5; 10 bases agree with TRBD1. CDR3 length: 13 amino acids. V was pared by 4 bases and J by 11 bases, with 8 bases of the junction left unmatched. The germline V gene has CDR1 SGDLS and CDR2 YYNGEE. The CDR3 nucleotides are TGTGCCAGCAGCAGAAGGGACAGGGGTTCTCAGTACTTC. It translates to CASSRRDRGSQYF.

The CDR3 region has the DNA TGTGCCAGCAGCGTAGTTAAGCGGGGCCCCTACAATGAGCAGTTCTTC. Translation gives CASSVVKRGPYNEQFF. V usage is TRBV9 and J usage is TRBJ2-1; TRBD2 agrees at 7 bases. The length of the CDR3 is 16 residues. Trimming took 0 bases from V and 2 from J; bases not matched to a gene: 5. CDR1 and CDR2 from the germline V gene are SGDLS and YYNGEE.

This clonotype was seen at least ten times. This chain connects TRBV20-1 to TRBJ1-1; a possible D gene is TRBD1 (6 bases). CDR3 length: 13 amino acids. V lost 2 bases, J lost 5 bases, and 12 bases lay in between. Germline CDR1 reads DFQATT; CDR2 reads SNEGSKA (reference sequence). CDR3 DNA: TGCAGTGCTAGACCAGGGGCTAGGACTGAAGCTTTCTTT. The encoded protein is CSARPGARTEAFF.

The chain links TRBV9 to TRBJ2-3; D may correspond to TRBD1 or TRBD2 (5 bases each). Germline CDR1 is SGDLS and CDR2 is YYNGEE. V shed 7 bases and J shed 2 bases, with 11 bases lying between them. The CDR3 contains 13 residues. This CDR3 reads CASGGDLTDTQYF. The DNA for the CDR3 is TGTGCCAGCGGGGGAGATCTCACAGATACGCAGTATTTT.

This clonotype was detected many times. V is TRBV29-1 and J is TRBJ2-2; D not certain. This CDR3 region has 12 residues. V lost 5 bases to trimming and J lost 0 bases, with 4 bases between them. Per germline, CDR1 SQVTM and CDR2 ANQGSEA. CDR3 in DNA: TGCAGCGTTTTATCGAACACCGGGGAGCTGTTTTTT. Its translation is CSVLSNTGELFF.

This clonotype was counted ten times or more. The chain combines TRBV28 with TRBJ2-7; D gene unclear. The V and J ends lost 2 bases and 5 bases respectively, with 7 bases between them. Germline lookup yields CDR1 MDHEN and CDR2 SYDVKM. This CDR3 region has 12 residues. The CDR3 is CASSLMVDEQYF. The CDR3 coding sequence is TGTGCCAGCAGTTTAATGGTCGACGAGCAGTACTTC.

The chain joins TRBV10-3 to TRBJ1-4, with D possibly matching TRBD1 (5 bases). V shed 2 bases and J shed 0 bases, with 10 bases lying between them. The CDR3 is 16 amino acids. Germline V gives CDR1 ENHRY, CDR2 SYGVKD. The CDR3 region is CAISERGAATNEKLFF. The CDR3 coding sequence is TGTGCCATCAGTGAGCGTGGGGCAGCAACTAATGAAAAACTGTTTTTT.

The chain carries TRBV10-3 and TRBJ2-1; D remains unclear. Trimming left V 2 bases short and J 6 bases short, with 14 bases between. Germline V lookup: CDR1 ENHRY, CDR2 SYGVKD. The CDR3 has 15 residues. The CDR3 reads CAISEPPAAANEQFF. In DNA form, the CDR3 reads TGTGCCATCAGTGAGCCTCCCGCTGCCGCCAATGAGCAGTTCTTC.

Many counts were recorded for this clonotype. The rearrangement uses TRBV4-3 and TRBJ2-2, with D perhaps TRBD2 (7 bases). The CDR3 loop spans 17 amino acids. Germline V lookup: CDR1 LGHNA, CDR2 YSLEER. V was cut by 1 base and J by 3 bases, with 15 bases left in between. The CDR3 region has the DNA TGCGCCAGCAGCCAAGTTTTTGCGGGGGCCGACACCGGGGAGCTGTTTTTT. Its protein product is CASSQVFAGADTGELFF.

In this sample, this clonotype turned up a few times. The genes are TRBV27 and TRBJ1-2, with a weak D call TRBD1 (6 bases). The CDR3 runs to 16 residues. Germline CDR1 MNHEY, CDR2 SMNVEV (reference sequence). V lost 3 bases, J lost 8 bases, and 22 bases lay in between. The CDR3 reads CASSFGGGRLPGGYTF. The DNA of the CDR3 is TGTGCCAGCAGTTTCGGGGGGGGGCGCTTGCCGGGCGGCTACACCTTC.

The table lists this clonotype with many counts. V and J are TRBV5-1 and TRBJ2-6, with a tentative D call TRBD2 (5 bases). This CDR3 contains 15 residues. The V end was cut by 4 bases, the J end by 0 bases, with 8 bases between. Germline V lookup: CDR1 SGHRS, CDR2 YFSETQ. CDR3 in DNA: TGCGCCAGCAGCCACGGGATCTCTGGGGCCAACGTCCTGACTTTC. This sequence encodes CASSHGISGANVLTF.

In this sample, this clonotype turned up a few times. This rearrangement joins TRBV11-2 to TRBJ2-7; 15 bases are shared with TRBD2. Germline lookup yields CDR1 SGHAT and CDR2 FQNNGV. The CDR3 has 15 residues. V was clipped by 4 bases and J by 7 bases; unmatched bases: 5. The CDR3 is CASSSRTSGRDEQYF. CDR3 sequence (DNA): TGTGCCAGCAGCTCCCGGACTAGCGGGAGGGATGAGCAGTACTTC.